This TCR beta chain is drawn from a study of OX40 agonist ivuxolimab in advanced cancers. Turning to the study itself: Patients with prior anti-PD-1, anti-PD-L1 or anti-CTLA-4 therapy were eligible; about 40% had some. Three patients, one with hepatocellular carcinoma and two with cutaneous melanoma, achieved partial responses.

V was trimmed by 5 bases and J by 4 bases, leaving 17 bases between them. The CDR3 is made up of 15 amino acids. Germline V gene lookup returns CDR1 MNHEY and CDR2 SVGAGI. Sequencing was performed with immunoSEQ multiplex PCR; in TCRdb, only in-frame clones are kept and a portion is missing. Of roughly 61,000 clones detected, 80% to 95% appear once; the ten largest clones hold roughly a sixth. The sample in question was CD4+ or CD8+ T cells sorted from blood, obtained in a trial of the OX40 agonist ivuxolimab. The gene calls are TRBV6-5 and TRBJ1-1; possibly TRBD1 for D (6 bases). The receptor comes from an adult with an advanced solid tumor such as melanoma, head and neck, liver or kidney cancer. The CDR3 DNA sequence: TGTGCCAGCAGTCCTTCCCCAGGGGCAGGCACTGAAGCTTTCTTT. It specifies CASSPSPGAGTEAFF.